A selection of T cell receptor beta chains follows, all from one sample in a study of OX40 agonist ivuxolimab in advanced cancers. The table came from immunoSEQ multiplex PCR; TCRdb's copy has only in-frame clones and leaves some out. Among approximately 74,000 clones, just over 90% were seen once, and the ten largest hold 0.25% to 0.3%. The starting material was CD4+ or CD8+ T cells sorted from blood, obtained in a trial of the OX40 agonist ivuxolimab. Receptors originate from an adult with an advanced solid tumor such as melanoma, head and neck, liver or kidney cancer. Each CDR3 is given with its conserved first and last residue. The order of the fields is CDR3 DNA, CDR3 protein, J gene, V gene, clone size, D gene. D genes are given only for firm matches. A row's size may be missing; if present it is once, few, many or a size class.

TGTGCCAGCAGCTCCGACGCTACGGGGTGGCAGTACTTC | CASSSDATGWQYF | TRBJ2-7 | TRBV7-4 | - | -
TGTGCCAGCAGCAAACCGACAGGGTTTGACGGGGAGCTGTTTTTT | CASSKPTGFDGELFF | TRBJ2-2 | TRBV21-1 | - | -
TGTGCCAGCAGTTCCGCACAACGCTCGCCGGATGGCTACACCTTC | CASSSAQRSPDGYTF | TRBJ1-2 | TRBV6-6 | - | -
TGCAGCGCCGGGACAGGGAACTACGAGCAGTACTTC | CSAGTGNYEQYF | TRBJ2-7 | TRBV29-1 | - | TRBD1
TGTGCCAGCAGCTTCGGGGGTAGGCAGAACACTGAAGCTTTCTTT | CASSFGGRQNTEAFF | TRBJ1-1 | TRBV5-5 | - | -
TGCAGCGTCCCGGACAGAATTTACCAAGAGACCCAGTACTTC | CSVPDRIYQETQYF | TRBJ2-5 | TRBV29-1 | - | -
TGTGCCAGCAGTGAAGAAGGGATCCGGAAAAACGGCTACACCTTC | CASSEEGIRKNGYTF | TRBJ1-2 | TRBV2 | - | -
TGCGCCAGCAGCCAAGGGTCCCGCGTCCAAGAGACCCAGTACTTC | CASSQGSRVQETQYF | TRBJ2-5 | TRBV4-1 | - | -
TGTGCCAGCAGCTTAATGTGGGACAGAAATCAGCCCCAGCATTTT | CASSLMWDRNQPQHF | TRBJ1-5 | TRBV7-2 | - | TRBD1
TGTGCCAGCTCACCAGCGTTCGGGAACACTGAAGCTTTCTTT | CASSPAFGNTEAFF | TRBJ1-1 | TRBV18 | - | -
TGTGCCAGCAGCCGCCGGACAGGTGGCTACACCTTC | CASSRRTGGYTF | TRBJ1-2 | TRBV6-5 | - | TRBD1
TGTGCCAGTAGTAAGGGAGGGAACTCTGACAATGAGCAGTTCTTC | CASSKGGNSDNEQFF | TRBJ2-1 | TRBV19 | - | TRBD2
TGTGCCAGCAGCTTAGTCGGGACAGGGCAAGATACGCAGTATTTT | CASSLVGTGQDTQYF | TRBJ2-3 | TRBV7-2 | - | TRBD1
TGTGCCAGCAGTGGAGGACCGGGACTACTGTTTTTT | CASSGGPGLLFF | TRBJ1-4 | TRBV25-1 | - | -
TGTGCCAGCAGCAAGAGCCCCACGGTACTAGCGGGATTGGAGACCCAGTACTTC | CASSKSPTVLAGLETQYF | TRBJ2-5 | TRBV21-1 | - | -
TGTGCCAGTAGTTCCCGCAGGGGGACTGGGGCCAACGTCCTGACTTTC | CASSSRRGTGANVLTF | TRBJ2-6 | TRBV19 | - | TRBD1
TGTGCCAGCAGCGCATCCCCTACTAGCGGGAGTTACGAGCAGTACTTC | CASSASPTSGSYEQYF | TRBJ2-7 | TRBV5-6 | - | TRBD2
TGCGCCAGCAGCTTGGACGGGGGGTTGGGCACAGATACGCAGTATTTT | CASSLDGGLGTDTQYF | TRBJ2-3 | TRBV5-1 | - | TRBD2
TGTGCCAGCAGCTTGTCCCCGGACCAGGGTAACTATGGCTACACCTTC | CASSLSPDQGNYGYTF | TRBJ1-2 | TRBV7-9 | - | -
TGTGCCAGCAGCTTAGGGGTGGGCAGCCCTGCCTCTGGAAACACCATATATTTT | CASSLGVGSPASGNTIYF | TRBJ1-3 | TRBV11-2 | once | -
TGTGCCAGTAGTATCGAGGTCGGGGCGACCCAGTACTTC | CASSIEVGATQYF | TRBJ2-5 | TRBV19 | - | -
TGTGCCAGTAGTATAGATACCGCCTCTGGAAACACCATATATTTT | CASSIDTASGNTIYF | TRBJ1-3 | TRBV19 | few | -
TGCGCCAGCAGCTACGTACACCCTTACGAGCAGTACTTC | CASSYVHPYEQYF | TRBJ2-7 | TRBV10-2 | - | -
TGTGCCAGCAGTGTGTATGGGAACACTGAAGCTTTCTTT | CASSVYGNTEAFF | TRBJ1-1 | TRBV2 | once | -
TGTGCCAGCAGTGAAGCGGCGGCAGATCCGAACTATGGCTACACCTTC | CASSEAAADPNYGYTF | TRBJ1-2 | TRBV6-1 | - | -
TGTGCCAGCAGCCAGGGTTTGGCCTACAATGAGCAGTTCTTC | CASSQGLAYNEQFF | TRBJ2-1 | TRBV9 | - | -
TGTGCCAGCAGCTTAATTGCTACCGGGGAGCTGTTTTTT | CASSLIATGELFF | TRBJ2-2 | TRBV7-3 | - | -
TGTGCCAGTTCACCCCAGGGGGCTAGCGCTGAAGCTTTCTTT | CASSPQGASAEAFF | TRBJ1-1 | TRBV19 | - | TRBD1
TGTGCCAGTAGTATAAGTCCAGGGGCCTACGAGCAGTACTTC | CASSISPGAYEQYF | TRBJ2-7 | TRBV19 | - | -
TGTGCCAGCAGCAAAGGCCCCTTCCGGGACAGGGTTCGAGAGACCCAGTACTTC | CASSKGPFRDRVRETQYF | TRBJ2-5 | TRBV21-1 | - | -
TGTGCCAGCTCACCGAAGGGACAGGGGGCCTACGAGCAGTACTTC | CASSPKGQGAYEQYF | TRBJ2-7 | TRBV18 | - | TRBD1
TGTGCCAGCAGCTTATCTTGGGAGGCCTACGAGCAGTACTTC | CASSLSWEAYEQYF | TRBJ2-7 | TRBV13 | few | -
TGTGCCAGCAGCTTAGCCGGAATGTTGGCGGGATTGAACACTGAAGCTTTCTTT | CASSLAGMLAGLNTEAFF | TRBJ1-1 | TRBV7-9 | - | -
TGCGCCAGCAGCTTGGGAAGGAGCTCCTACGAGCAGTACTTC | CASSLGRSSYEQYF | TRBJ2-7 | TRBV5-1 | - | -
TGTGCCACCGCGAGGGTTTGGGGCCCGAACTACGAGCAGTACTTC | CATARVWGPNYEQYF | TRBJ2-7 | TRBV19 | - | -
TGTGCCAGCAGCTTTACTAACACTGAAGCTTTCTTT | CASSFTNTEAFF | TRBJ1-1 | TRBV7-9 | - | -
TGTGCCAGCAGCTTCCAAGAGACCCAGTACTTC | CASSFQETQYF | TRBJ2-5 | TRBV11-2 | - | -
TGTGCCAGCTCACCACAGGGCATGAACACTGAAGCTTTCTTT | CASSPQGMNTEAFF | TRBJ1-1 | TRBV18 | - | -
TGTGCCAGCAGTGGCGCGGGGACAGCTAGCAATCAGCCCCAGCATTTT | CASSGAGTASNQPQHF | TRBJ1-5 | TRBV28 | - | TRBD1
TGCAGCGTTGAGAGGGACAGGACTGGAAACACCATATATTTT | CSVERDRTGNTIYF | TRBJ1-3 | TRBV29-1 | - | TRBD1
TGTGCCGGCAACATGGACAGGGGGTATGGCTACACCTTC | CAGNMDRGYGYTF | TRBJ1-2 | TRBV2 | once | TRBD1
TGTGCCAGCAGCCAACCAGGGGACGATAGCAATCAGCCCCAGCATTTT | CASSQPGDDSNQPQHF | TRBJ1-5 | TRBV14 | - | -
TGTGCCAGCAGCCAACAAGGACTAGCGGGGAGCTACGAGCAGTACTTC | CASSQQGLAGSYEQYF | TRBJ2-7 | TRBV7-2 | - | TRBD2
TGCGCCAGCAGCCCAAATTTCGGGAATCAGCCCCAGCATTTT | CASSPNFGNQPQHF | TRBJ1-5 | TRBV5-1 | few | -
TGCGCCAGCAGTCCCAGACTAGCGGGACTGGTTGGGGAAAGTACCGGGGAGCTGTTTTTT | CASSPRLAGLVGESTGELFF | TRBJ2-2 | TRBV5-1 | - | TRBD2
TGTGCCAGTACTGCAGGAAGGCTTAGCAATCAGCCCCAGCATTTT | CASTAGRLSNQPQHF | TRBJ1-5 | TRBV19 | - | -